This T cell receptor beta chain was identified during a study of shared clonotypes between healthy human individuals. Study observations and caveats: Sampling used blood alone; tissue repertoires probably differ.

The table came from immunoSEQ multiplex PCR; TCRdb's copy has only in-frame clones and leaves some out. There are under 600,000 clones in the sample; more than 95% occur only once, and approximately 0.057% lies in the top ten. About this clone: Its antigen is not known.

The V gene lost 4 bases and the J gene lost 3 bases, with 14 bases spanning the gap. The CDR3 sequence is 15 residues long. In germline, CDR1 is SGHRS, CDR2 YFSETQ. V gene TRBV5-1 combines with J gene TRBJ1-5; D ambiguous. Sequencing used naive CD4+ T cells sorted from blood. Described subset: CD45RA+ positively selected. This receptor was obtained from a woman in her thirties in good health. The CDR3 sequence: CASSPGYTANQPQHF. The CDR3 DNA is TGCGCCAGCAGCCCGGGGTACACTGCCAATCAGCCCCAGCATTTT.